Given below is one T cell receptor beta chain in context. Its antigen remains unknown. The TCR alpha and TCR beta cDNA libraries, bearing sample barcodes and UMIs, were generated by 5'RACE using constant-segment primers. From the 5' RACE reads, TCRdb called clonotypes with MiXCR, one entry per CDR3 protein. The sample lists 250,000 or so distinct CDR3 sequences, 18% occurring once. The sample originates from a study of T-cell memory formation after mild COVID-19. Study-wide results and caveats: Pre-infection memory harbored some responding clones, suggesting cross-reactive memory joined. CD4/CD8 balance characterized clones contracting day 15 to 85, and CD4+ skew characterized later expanders. Contracting CD4+ clones sat mainly in CM and EM; CD8+ in EMRA.

V gave up 0 bases and J gave up 5 bases, with 6 bases separating them. CDR3 size: 12 residues. CDR1 SGHRS and CDR2 YFSETQ come from the germline V gene. The chain uses TRBV5-1 and TRBJ2-7; D is ambiguous. Input material: PBMCs or a T cell subset sorted from them (not recorded which). This receptor was taken from a man between 18 and 29 years old who had mild COVID-19 (a few samples of this study predate the infection). Cell type and time point are not known. CDR3 nucleotide sequence: TGCGCCAGCAGCTTGGAGGTCAACGAGCAGTACTTC. This sequence encodes CASSLEVNEQYF.